The entry that follows covers one T cell receptor beta chain sequence. Germline V CDR1 and CDR2: MNHGY, SVAAGI. V was shortened by 7 bases and J by 1 base, with 25 bases between the two germline ends. The length of the CDR3 is 18 residues. Clones were sequenced by immunoSEQ multiplex PCR, and TCRdb holds only the in-frame ones, with some missing. The sample carries roughly 84,000 clones, approximately 92% recorded once. The sample is drawn from a study of T cell changes during pregnancy in multiple sclerosis. The material was peripheral blood, obtained in the third trimester of pregnancy. This clonotype was sampled from a female donor in good health, enrolled as a control in a pregnancy study. The gene calls are TRBV6-9 and TRBJ1-1, with TRBD1 as a possible D gene (5 bases). The DNA for the CDR3 is TGTGCCAGCAAGGGTGTGGAACGGGACTCGGAAAAGAACACTGAAGCTTTCTTT. As protein: CASKGVERDSEKNTEAFF.